This TCR beta chain was observed in a study of T cell repertoires in cytomegalovirus infection. Whole-study context: Public TCR beta signature analysis indicated the presence of both CMV infection and matching HLA type. The study's findings and limits: HLA-C-restricted CMV clonotypes gave the most frequent clonotype in two of eight donors. The cumulative frequency of public TCR beta families identified carriers of CMV plus the relevant HLA.

This clonotype showed up just a few times. Its antigen remains unknown. One entry per CDR3 protein, called by TCRdb with MiXCR from the reads. The repertoire consists of roughly 640,000 distinct CDR3 sequences, with more than 20% occurring once and the leading ten covering 7.5% to 9%. Per the germline V gene, CDR1 is LGHNA and CDR2 is YSLEER. The CDR3 contains 15 residues. V lost 1 base and J 5 bases, leaving 14 bases between the germline ends. The sequence was collected from a human donor in good health (CMV status not recorded). Some clones in this sample may be carry-over from other donors' samples. Sequences were obtained from CD8+ T cells from PBMCs. This sequence joins TRBV4-3 and TRBJ2-5, with D possibly being TRBD2 (5 bases). The CDR3 here is CASSQGVPGIETQYF. The CDR3 region has the DNA TGCGCCAGCAGCCAAGGCGTCCCGGGGATCGAGACCCAGTACTTC.